A selection of T cell receptor beta chains follows, all from one sample in a study of PD-1 blockade in classical Hodgkin lymphoma. Only in-frame clones appear in the TCRdb table, and some are missing; sequencing was by immunoSEQ multiplex PCR. The data hold 21,000 or so clones, with 77% observed a single time. The sequencing used peripheral blood mononuclear cells (PBMCs), collected before the second cycle of nivolumab. The receptors derive from a human donor with classical Hodgkin lymphoma. CDR3s leave out the opening cysteine and the closing phenylalanine or tryptophan.

v_call cdr3_aa
TRBV4-2 ASSQDRSEGYGYT
TRBV7-9 ASSLMDAYGYT
TRBV19 ASKEGGYT
TRBV6-5 ASSPSGLGELF
TRBV27 ASSRSGLKGSGANVLT
TRBV9 ASSESSGTTGELF
TRBV5-4 ASSSLTVYGYT
TRBV25-1 ASSGRNTEAF
TRBV20-1 SARDRGGYT
TRBV2 ASTPGSNQPQH
TRBV19 ASSIQGWSVRASYGYT
TRBV29-1 SVTSGGAGETQY
TRBV11-2 ASSSYRGPYNEQF
TRBV14 ASSSTLSGNTIY
TRBV2 ASSTGVDSPLH
TRBV27 ASWRGGELF
TRBV7-9 ASRSKTANTGELF
TRBV4-1 ASSHDRVKATYNSPLH